This T cell receptor beta chain was identified during a study of blood T cell repertoires in COVID-19. Overall study: There were acute and convalescent COVID-19 samples, and they came from the United States, Italy and Spain. From T cells, B-cell-depleted T cells, or PBMCs came the material, which was cDNA or gDNA.

Original methodology: Reference gene primer amplification yielded estimated nucleated cell counts. The repertoire was sequenced with immunoSEQ multiplex PCR; TCRdb's copy has only in-frame clones and lacks some. V and J calls and clone size are given by that table; D and trimming were obtained from the DNA. The repertoire holds around 620,000 clones, over 80% seen once, with about 0.24% in the top ten. Germline values: CDR1 MGHRA, CDR2 YSYEKL. Trimming cost V 2 bases and J 7 bases, with 13 bases left between them. CDR3 length equals 14 residues. V is TRBV4-1 and J is TRBJ2-3; weak D call: TRBD1 (6 bases). Sequenced sample: peripheral blood. This TCR was recovered from a woman between 18 and 30 years old with acute or convalescent COVID-19. The CDR3 here is CASSQTTGLYTQYF. The CDR3 DNA is TGCGCCAGCAGCCAAACCACAGGGTTGTATACGCAGTATTTT.